This TCR beta chain is from a study of blood T cell repertoires in COVID-19. This CDR3 has 14 residues. V lost 6 bases to trimming and J lost 3 bases; unmatched junction nucleotides: 7. The germline V gene encodes CDR1 MNHEY and CDR2 SVGEGT. Libraries were prepared by immunoSEQ multiplex PCR; TCRdb keeps only in-frame clonotypes and omits some of them. The repertoire has some 6,300 clones, 88% of them found once; the top ten carry roughly 7%. V usage is TRBV6-2 or TRBV6-3 and J usage is TRBJ1-2, with 7 bases fitting TRBD1. This TCR was recovered from a human donor in a cohort sampled during active COVID-19. The sequencing input was peripheral blood. Written as DNA, the CDR3 is TGTGCCAGCAGCCTGACAGGGACGGACTATGGCTACACCTTC. It yields the protein CASSLTGTDYGYTF.